This T cell receptor beta chain was sequenced for a study of CD8 T cells in ankylosing spondylitis. Study results and limitations: Reported data indicate significant enrichment of disease-linked clones within matched ankylosing spondylitis synovial fluid. Made up of under 10 highly homologous variants, a TCR beta motif appeared characteristic of ankylosing spondylitis blood. Disease-linked clones bore a CD8+ phenotype, appearing relatively rarely in peripheral blood.

This clonotype was seen repeatedly, ten times or more. Its antigen is still unknown. Quantitative 5'-RACE was performed with molecular barcodes, and it yielded the TCR beta libraries. Via MiXCR, TCRdb re-called the 5' RACE reads, giving one row per CDR3 protein. The sample holds 130,000 or so distinct CDR3 sequences; around 7% are singletons and the top ten take 9.5% to 15%. Germline V gene lookup returns CDR1 DFQATT and CDR2 SNEGSKA (reference sequence). This CDR3 has 13 residues. V dropped 1 base and J dropped 11 bases, with 15 bases sitting between them. The sequence derives from a male donor with ankylosing spondylitis or in good health (not recorded which). The sequenced sample was blood, either unsorted or a sorted T cell fraction (not recorded which). The gene calls are TRBV20-1 and TRBJ1-5; the D gene is possibly TRBD1 (5 bases). This CDR3 is CSARVGGNPSQHF. The DNA for the CDR3 is TGCAGTGCTAGAGTGGGGGGTAACCCGTCCCAGCATTTT.